This TCR beta chain comes out of a study of shared clonotypes between healthy human individuals. This clone showed up just once. Its target is not known. The authors split each subset's genomic DNA evenly across several immunoSEQ plates. Sequencing used immunoSEQ multiplex PCR; TCRdb keeps in-frame clones, though not all of them. The table lists 2 million to 2.5 million clones, more than 80% of them singletons. In germline, CDR1 is SEHNR, CDR2 FQNEAQ (reference sequence). Deletions cut 0 bases from V and 0 bases from J, with 9 bases between. The CDR3 contains 16 residues. Study results and caveats: The diversity represented, both genetic and in exposure history, was limited by few donors. Between several donors, naive CD4 clonotypes were shared at a level of about 5%.

The rearrangement joins TRBV7-9 to TRBJ1-5, with D tentatively TRBD1 (6 bases). Sequenced sample: naive CD4+ T cells from PBMCs. Subset described: CD45RA+ positively selected. This clonotype was obtained from a man aged 18 to 29 in good health. Some clones in this sample may be carry-over from other donors' samples. The CDR3 protein is CASSLARTDSNQPQHF. The CDR3, as DNA: TGTGCCAGCAGCTTAGCAAGGACAGATAGCAATCAGCCCCAGCATTTT.